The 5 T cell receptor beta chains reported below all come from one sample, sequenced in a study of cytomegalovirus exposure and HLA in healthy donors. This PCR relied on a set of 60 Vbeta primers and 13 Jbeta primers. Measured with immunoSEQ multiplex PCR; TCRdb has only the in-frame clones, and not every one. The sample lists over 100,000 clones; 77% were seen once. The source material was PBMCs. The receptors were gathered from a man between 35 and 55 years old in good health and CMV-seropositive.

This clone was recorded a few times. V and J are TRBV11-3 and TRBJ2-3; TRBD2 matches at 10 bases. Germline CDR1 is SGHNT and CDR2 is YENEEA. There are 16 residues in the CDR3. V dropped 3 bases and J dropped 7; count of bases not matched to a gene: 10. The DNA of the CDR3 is TGTGCCAGCAGCTTTGAGCGGGGGGGCTTTGGTAATACGCAGTATTTT. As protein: CASSFERGGFGNTQYF. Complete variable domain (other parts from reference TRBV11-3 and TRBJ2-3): EAGVVQSPRYKIIEKKQPVAFWCNPISGHNTLYWYLQNLGQGPELLIRYENEEAVDDSQLPKDRFSAERLKGVDSTLKIQPAELGDSAVYLCASSFERGGFGNTQYFGPGTRLTVL.

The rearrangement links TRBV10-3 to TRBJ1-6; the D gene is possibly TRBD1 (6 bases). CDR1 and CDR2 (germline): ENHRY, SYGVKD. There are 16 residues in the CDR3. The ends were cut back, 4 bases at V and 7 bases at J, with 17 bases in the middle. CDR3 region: CAISAYGNRENSPLHF. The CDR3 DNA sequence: TGTGCCATCAGTGCCTACGGGAACAGGGAGAATTCACCCCTCCACTTT.

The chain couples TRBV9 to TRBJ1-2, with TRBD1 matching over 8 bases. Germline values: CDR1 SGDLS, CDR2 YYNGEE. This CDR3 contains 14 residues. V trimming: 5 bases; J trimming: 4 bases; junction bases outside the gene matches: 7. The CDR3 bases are TGTGCCAGCAGTTTAGGACAGGGTGCCTATGGCTACACCTTC. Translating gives CASSLGQGAYGYTF.

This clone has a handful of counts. The CDR3 region is CASSFGQGYNEQFF. The DNA for the CDR3 is TGCGCCAGCAGCTTTGGACAGGGATACAATGAGCAGTTCTTC. The chain links TRBV5-1 to TRBJ2-1; 8 nucleotides match TRBD1. This CDR3 comprises 14 residues. The trim removed 2 bases at V and 4 bases at J, leaving 2 bases unmatched. In germline, CDR1 is SGHRS, CDR2 YFSETQ.

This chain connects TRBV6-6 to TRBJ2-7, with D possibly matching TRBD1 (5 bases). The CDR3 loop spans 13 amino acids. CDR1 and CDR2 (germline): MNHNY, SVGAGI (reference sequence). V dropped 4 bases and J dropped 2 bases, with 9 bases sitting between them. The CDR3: CASSSDSPYEQYF. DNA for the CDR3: TGTGCCAGCAGTTCCGACAGCCCCTACGAGCAGTACTTC.